A selection of T cell receptor beta chains follows, all from one sample in a study of regulatory T cells in long-lasting Graves disease. From the multiplex PCR reads, TCRdb called clonotypes with MiXCR, one entry per CDR3 protein. This table has about 470,000 distinct CDR3 sequences, 20% to 25% appearing once. The specimen comprised peripheral blood mononuclear cells (PBMCs), sampled when the disease was refractory, from a patient treated with antithyroid drugs. The source of these receptors is a female donor with Graves disease. Each CDR3 is given with its conserved first and last residue. Fields, in order: J gene, V gene, CDR3 protein.

J: TRBJ1-3; V: TRBV20-1; CDR3: CSARADASSGNTIYF
J: TRBJ1-3; V: TRBV20-1; CDR3: CSARRGQSGNTIYF
J: TRBJ1-1; V: TRBV12-3/TRBV12-4; CDR3: CASSFSFEEKGFF
J: TRBJ1-5; V: TRBV15; CDR3: CATSRDLGSQPQHF
J: TRBJ1-5; V: TRBV28; CDR3: CASSRDRASNQPQHF
J: TRBJ1-1; V: TRBV5-5; CDR3: CASSAPGMNTEAFF
J: TRBJ1-5; V: TRBV19; CDR3: CASSIGGTGNQPQHF
J: TRBJ2-7; V: TRBV4-3; CDR3: CASSQGRRQGYEQYF
J: TRBJ1-2; V: TRBV20-1; CDR3: CSARAQNIYGYTF
J: TRBJ1-1; V: TRBV6-2/TRBV6-3; CDR3: CASSLIAPTYTEAFF
J: TRBJ1-5; V: TRBV12-3/TRBV12-4; CDR3: CASSTSTAPVPQHF
J: TRBJ1-4; V: TRBV15; CDR3: CATSRVAGDNEKLFF
J: TRBJ1-4; V: TRBV2; CDR3: CASRGQAYATNEKLFF
J: TRBJ2-7; V: TRBV29-1; CDR3: CSAERLAGGEQYF
J: TRBJ2-5; V: TRBV27; CDR3: CANSSLAVTQETQYF
J: TRBJ2-7; V: TRBV7-9; CDR3: CASSLNPGGFYEQYF
J: TRBJ2-1; V: TRBV12-3/TRBV12-4; CDR3: CASSSKRTSGYNEQFF
J: TRBJ2-5; V: TRBV7-9; CDR3: CASSASGSGETQYF
J: TRBJ1-1; V: TRBV5-1; CDR3: CASTLGPMNTEAFF
J: TRBJ2-7; V: TRBV27; CDR3: CASSPGLASSYEQYF
J: TRBJ2-3; V: TRBV19; CDR3: CASSTWTGTTDTQYF